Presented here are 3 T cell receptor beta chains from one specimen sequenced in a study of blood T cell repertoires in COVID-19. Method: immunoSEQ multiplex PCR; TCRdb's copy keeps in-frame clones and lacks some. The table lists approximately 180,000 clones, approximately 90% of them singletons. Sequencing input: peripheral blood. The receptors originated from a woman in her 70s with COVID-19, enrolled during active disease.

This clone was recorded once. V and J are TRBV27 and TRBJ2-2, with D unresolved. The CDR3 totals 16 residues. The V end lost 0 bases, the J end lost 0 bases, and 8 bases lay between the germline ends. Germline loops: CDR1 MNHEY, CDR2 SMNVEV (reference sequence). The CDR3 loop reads CASSLSRPPNTGELFF. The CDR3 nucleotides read TGTGCCAGCAGTTTATCGCGGCCCCCGAACACCGGGGAGCTGTTTTTT.

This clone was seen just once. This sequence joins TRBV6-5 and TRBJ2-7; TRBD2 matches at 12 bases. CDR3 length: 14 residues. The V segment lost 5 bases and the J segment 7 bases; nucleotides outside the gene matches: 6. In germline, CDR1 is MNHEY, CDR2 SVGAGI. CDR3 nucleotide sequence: TGTGCCAGCAGTCGACTAGCGGGAGAGAATGAGCAGTACTTC. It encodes CASSRLAGENEQYF.

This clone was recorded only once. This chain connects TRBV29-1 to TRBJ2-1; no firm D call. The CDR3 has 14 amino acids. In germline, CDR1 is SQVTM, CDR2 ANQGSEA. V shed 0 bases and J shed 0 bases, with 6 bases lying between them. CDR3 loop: CSVEDPRSYNEQFF. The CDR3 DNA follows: TGCAGCGTTGAAGACCCTCGCTCCTACAATGAGCAGTTCTTC.